This T cell receptor beta chain was identified during a study of OX40 agonist ivuxolimab in advanced cancers. Assay: immunoSEQ multiplex PCR; the TCRdb copy retains only in-frame clones and omits some. The sample records 10,000 or so clones, roughly 70% being singletons. The receptor comes from an adult with an advanced solid tumor such as melanoma, head and neck, liver or kidney cancer. This specimen was CD4+ or CD8+ T cells sorted from blood, taken in a trial of the OX40 agonist ivuxolimab.

This CDR3 reads CASSLGSVRTEAFF. CDR3 nucleotide sequence: TGTGCCAGCAGCTTGGGATCAGTGAGGACTGAAGCTTTCTTT. V and J are TRBV5-5 and TRBJ1-1; D is ambiguous. The CDR3 length is 14 residues. Trimming removed 0 bases from V and 5 bases from J, with 11 bases in between. CDR1 and CDR2 (germline): SGHKS, YYEKEE (reference sequence).